The entry below describes one TCR beta chain. Its target is not known. These data are taken from a study of shared clonotypes between healthy human individuals. Overall study: The study drew on a couple of women and a few men aged 18 to 49 as donors.

Authors' processing steps: Owing to the provision of junction-only sequences devoid of quality scores by immunoSEQ, filtering differed. TCRdb's table, derived via immunoSEQ multiplex PCR, lists solely in-frame clones and lacks some. That table furnishes V, J and clone size, whereas the DNA furnished D and trimming. This table holds roughly 2 million clones, 90% to 95% found once. General study points: Relative to memory subsets, naive subsets generally showed larger estimated richness.

Germline CDR1 SGHVS, CDR2 FQNEAQ. V lost 1 base to trimming and J lost 3 bases, with 13 bases between them. The CDR3 extends over 16 amino acids. The sample consisted of naive CD4+ T cells sorted from blood. Sample subset: CD45RA+ positively selected. The chain is built from TRBV7-8 and TRBJ1-5; D is perhaps TRBD1 (5 bases). This sequence was found in a man between 18 and 29 years old in good health. The CDR3 DNA reads TGTGCCAGCAGCTTAGAATCGGGGCAGCTCAATCAGCCCCAGCATTTT. Amino acid sequence: CASSLESGQLNQPQHF. The complete variable domain, with remaining parts taken from reference TRBV7-8 and TRBJ1-5, reads GAGVSQSPRYKVAKRGQDVALRCDPISGHVSLFWYQQALGQGPEFLTYFQNEAQLDKSGLPSDRFFAERPEGSVSTLKIQRTQQEDSAVYLCASSLESGQLNQPQHFGDGTRLSIL.